A selection of T cell receptor beta chains follows, all from one sample in a study of OX40 agonist ivuxolimab in advanced cancers. Sequenced by immunoSEQ multiplex PCR; TCRdb stores in-frame clones only, minus some. Altogether approximately 76,000 clones are present, approximately 83% being singletons, with the ten largest covering about 6%. The sample consisted of CD4+ or CD8+ T cells sorted from blood, taken in a trial of the OX40 agonist ivuxolimab. The receptors come from an adult with an advanced solid tumor such as melanoma, head and neck, liver or kidney cancer. Both conserved end residues are part of each CDR3. A D gene is named only where the DNA matches it firmly.

j_call v_call d_call cdr3_aa
TRBJ2-3 TRBV5-3 - CARSLVWQGRCHTDTQYF
TRBJ2-2 TRBV6-4 TRBD2 CASSERGGTGELFF
TRBJ1-2 TRBV11-2 - CASSLVQDSRYTF
TRBJ1-2 TRBV19 TRBD1 CASRTGTGYFYGYTF
TRBJ2-1 TRBV4-3 TRBD2 CASSRQVGRGGPYNEQFF
TRBJ2-7 TRBV11-1 TRBD1 CASSPMTGGASYEQYF
TRBJ2-1 TRBV29-1 TRBD2 CSVEPGLVVNEQFF
TRBJ1-1 TRBV5-8 - CASRQSGLWITEAFF
TRBJ2-2 TRBV7-6 - CASSFFGVTGELFF
TRBJ2-7 TRBV6-1 - CASSSTATYEQYF
TRBJ1-4 TRBV2 - CASSPPGLEATNEKLFF
TRBJ2-3 TRBV7-2 - CASSLKGGDTQYF
TRBJ2-1 TRBV7-9 - CASSLPGRATTNEQFF
TRBJ1-5 TRBV7-3 - CASSLERSKSNQPQHF
TRBJ2-7 TRBV9 - CASSTSDSSSYEQYF
TRBJ2-7 TRBV2 - CASNGGLSYEQYF
TRBJ2-2 TRBV5-5 - CASSLFATGELFF
TRBJ2-2 TRBV19 - CASTVYRNTGELFF
TRBJ2-7 TRBV10-3 - CAISGGGGASYEQYF
TRBJ2-3 TRBV19 - CASSISGTDTQYF
TRBJ2-7 TRBV6-1 - CASSEAGQTYEQYF
TRBJ2-2 TRBV5-1 TRBD1 CASSLSGGIGELFF
TRBJ2-3 TRBV7-2 - CASSLISLLARDTQYF
TRBJ1-2 TRBV5-1 TRBD1 CASSPLDRDVSYGYTF
TRBJ2-1 TRBV27 TRBD2 CASSPGTSGLAYNEQFF
TRBJ2-5 TRBV14 - CASSLELAQRETQYF
TRBJ1-4 TRBV5-1 - CASSGTPRGLGEKLFF
- TRBV4-1 TRBD2 CASSPAGEGLSYEQYF
TRBJ1-2 TRBV4-2 - CASSQDLGVEYGYTF
TRBJ1-5 TRBV6-1 TRBD1 CASSGRDRGDGQPQHF
TRBJ2-7 TRBV6-6 - CASTASGTYEQYF
TRBJ1-2 TRBV10-3 - CAISEDRGEAGYTF
TRBJ2-1 TRBV19 - CASSIQESYNEQFF
TRBJ1-2 TRBV29-1 TRBD1 CSVDTGGGYGYTF
TRBJ1-2 TRBV5-8 - CASSPRFGGYTF
TRBJ2-1 TRBV19 TRBD2 CASSIVAGLSGEQFF
TRBJ1-3 TRBV25-1 - CASSVGGGNTIYF